These 15 T cell receptor beta chains were sequenced from one sample in a study of post-analysis software for immune sequencing data. The study, taken as a whole, reports: Included in a set of roughly five TRBV segments more frequent in patients than controls were TRBV5-6, TRBV5-1 and TRBV20-1.

Antigens of these TCRs are unknown. TCR beta libraries were prepared from cDNA with unique molecular identifiers. Each CDR3 protein gets one entry after TCRdb re-called the PCR reads with MiXCR. The sample lists 380,000 or so distinct CDR3 sequences, about a third occurring once. Specimen: blood. The receptors shown here come from a girl between 10 and 17 years old with multiple sclerosis.

This clonotype was seen a handful of times. This rearrangement joins TRBV4-3 to TRBJ2-1, with a possible D match to TRBD2 (6 bases). V dropped 2 bases and J dropped 1 base, with 12 bases sitting between them. CDR3 length: 16 residues. CDR1 and CDR2 from the germline V gene are LGHNA and YSLEER. CDR3 DNA: TGCGCCAGCAGCCAAAGTCGGGGGAGGTCCTACAATGAGCAGTTCTTC. It specifies CASSQSRGRSYNEQFF.

This clonotype came up a few times. The chain uses TRBV19 and TRBJ2-7; D is uncertain. Between the trimmed V and J ends, which lost 5 bases and 6 bases, there was a span of 8 bases. This CDR3 comprises 11 residues. Germline CDR1 LNHDA, CDR2 SQIVND (reference sequence). The CDR3 spells CASSYASEQYF. The CDR3 bases are TGTGCCAGTAGTTATGCCTCCGAGCAGTACTTC.

This chain uses TRBV4-1 with TRBJ2-7; D is unresolved. This CDR3 is built from 14 residues. The germline gives CDR1 MGHRA, CDR2 YSYEKL. The V end lost 4 bases, the J end lost 0 bases, and 10 bases lay between the germline ends. In DNA form, the CDR3 reads TGCGCCAGCAGCCGACTGGAGAACTCCTACGAGCAGTACTTC. Protein product: CASSRLENSYEQYF.

The chain recombines TRBV20-1 with TRBJ2-1, with D perhaps TRBD2 (6 bases). The CDR3 sequence is 15 residues long. The germline V gene has CDR1 DFQATT and CDR2 SNEGSKA (reference sequence). Trimming shortened V by 5 bases and J by 7 bases, and 21 bases separated the two germline ends. The CDR3 DNA is TGCAGTGCTCATCCAAGCTGGGGACTGATTAATGAGCAGTTCTTC. Translating it yields CSAHPSWGLINEQFF.

V gene TRBV12-3 or TRBV12-4 combines with J gene TRBJ2-3; TRBD1 aligns across 8 bases. CDR3 length: 15 amino acids. J lost 11 bases, V lost 3 bases, and 13 bases had no gene match. In DNA, the CDR3 is TGTGCCAGCAGTTTTCAGGGGGCGAGAGCAGATGTGCAGTATTTT. Amino acids: CASSFQGARADVQYF.

The chain is built from TRBV7-8 and TRBJ2-2, with a possible D match to TRBD2 (6 bases). CDR1 and CDR2 (germline): SGHVS, FQNEAQ. The CDR3 is 18 amino acids. The V and J ends lost 4 bases and 0 bases respectively, with 18 bases between them. The CDR3 protein is CASSYPGLDFANTGELFF. In DNA form, the CDR3 reads TGTGCCAGCAGCTATCCGGGACTTGATTTCGCGAACACCGGGGAGCTGTTTTTT.

The gene calls are TRBV28 and TRBJ2-7; the D gene could be TRBD1 or TRBD2 (5 bases each). CDR1 MDHEN and CDR2 SYDVKM come from the germline V gene. The V end lost 6 bases, the J end lost 3 bases, and 15 bases lay between the germline ends. The CDR3 consists of 14 residues. The CDR3 nucleotides read TGTGCCAGCAGGCCCGGGACCGCATTCTACGAGCAGTACTTC. Protein: CASRPGTAFYEQYF.

Many counts were recorded for this clonotype. The chain uses TRBV15 and TRBJ2-7, with D tentatively TRBD1 or TRBD2 (5 bases each). The CDR3 is 13 amino acids. Germline CDR1 LNHNV, CDR2 YYDKDF (reference sequence). V lost 5 bases and J 6 bases, leaving 14 bases between the germline ends. The CDR3 DNA sequence: TGTGCCACCAGCTGGGGCGAGGGGATCGAGCAGTACTTC. Translated, it gives CATSWGEGIEQYF.

This chain connects TRBV5-5 to TRBJ1-2; D gene ambiguous. The V end was cut by 4 bases, the J end by 3 bases, with 19 bases between. Germline-derived CDR1 and CDR2 are SGHKS and YYEKEE (reference sequence). This CDR3 is 16 amino acids long. This CDR3 is CASSQELGPPHYGYTF. For the CDR3, the DNA is TGTGCCAGCAGCCAAGAATTAGGTCCGCCTCACTATGGCTACACCTTC.

This clonotype has just a few counts. This chain uses TRBV7-2 with TRBJ2-5, with TRBD2 identical over 14 bases. Trimming took 9 bases from V and 5 from J; bases not matched to a gene: 11. From germline, CDR1 is SGHTA and CDR2 FQGNSA. This CDR3 comprises 16 residues. The chain's CDR3 is CASNSGLAGGRETQYF. CDR3 sequence (DNA): TGTGCCAGTAATTCCGGACTAGCGGGGGGTAGGGAGACCCAGTACTTC. The variable domain in full, with the rest retrieved from reference TRBV7-2 and TRBJ2-5, is GAGVSQSPSNKVTEKGKDVELRCDPISGHTALYWYRQSLGQGLEFLIYFQGNSAPDKSGLPSDRFSAERTGGSVSTLTIQRTQQEDSAVYLCASNSGLAGGRETQYFGPGTRLLVL.

V is TRBV9 and J is TRBJ1-2; 7 bases match TRBD1. This CDR3 spans 16 amino acids. Germline-derived CDR1 and CDR2 are SGDLS and YYNGEE. After removal of 0 bases from V and 4 bases from J, the junction contained 9 bases not matched to a gene. This chain's CDR3 is CASSVGGDSPFYGYTF. The CDR3 nucleotides read TGTGCCAGCAGCGTAGGCGGGGACAGCCCATTCTATGGCTACACCTTC.

Only one count was recorded for this clonotype. The CDR3 is CASIKGQESNQPQHF. For the CDR3, the DNA is TGTGCCAGCATCAAGGGACAGGAGAGCAATCAGCCCCAGCATTTT. This chain connects TRBV21-1 to TRBJ1-5; the table's D call, TRBD1, was not checked against the DNA. TRBV21-1 is assigned pseudogene status. This CDR3 is built from 15 residues.

The gene calls are TRBV10-3 and TRBJ2-5; 8 bases are shared with TRBD1. The germline gives CDR1 ENHRY, CDR2 SYGVKD. Unmatched junction bases numbered 5, after V lost 4 bases and J lost 4 bases. The CDR3 consists of 14 residues. The CDR3 loop is CAISAGTGPETQYF. The CDR3 region has the DNA TGTGCCATCAGTGCCGGGACAGGTCCAGAGACCCAGTACTTC.

This rearrangement joins TRBV7-2 to TRBJ2-7; 7 bases are a match to TRBD2. The junction had 4 bases not matched to a gene; V was cut back by 5 bases and J by 3 bases. The CDR3 is 13 amino acids. From germline, CDR1 is SGHTA and CDR2 FQGNSA. The CDR3 DNA is TGTGCCAGCAGCCCTTGGACTAGCTACGAGCAGTACTTC. Residues: CASSPWTSYEQYF.

V is TRBV12-3 or TRBV12-4 and J is TRBJ2-5; D possibly matches TRBD1 or TRBD2 (5 bases each). CDR3 length equals 13 residues. The V and J ends lost 2 bases and 6 bases respectively, with 10 bases between them. CDR3 in amino acids: CASSLRQGQTQYF. The CDR3 DNA follows: TGTGCCAGCAGTTTACGGCAGGGACAGACCCAGTACTTC.